This entry concerns a single TCR beta chain. Its target is not known. These data originate in a study of cytomegalovirus exposure and HLA in healthy donors. Study details: A prior analysis found 117 million unique TCR beta sequences from 150 million to 200 million T cells. Study findings and constraints: In most subjects, TCR beta sequences reportedly gave accurate predictions of HLA-A and HLA-B alleles.

The primer mix had 60 Vbeta and 13 Jbeta primers. Method: immunoSEQ multiplex PCR; TCRdb's copy keeps in-frame clones and lacks some. This repertoire comprises about 200,000 clones; its ten largest clones make up 0.95% to 1.3%. Trimming pared 6 bases from V and 1 base from J, leaving 9 bases between. The CDR3 loop spans 13 amino acids. Looked up from germline, CDR1 is MGHRA and CDR2 is YSYEKL. This chain joins TRBV4-1 and TRBJ1-1; possibly TRBD1 for D (6 bases). Input material: PBMCs. This TCR was sampled from a girl aged 2-15 years in good health and CMV-seropositive. The CDR3 protein is CASRQGRNTEAFF. In DNA, the CDR3 is TGCGCCAGCAGGCAGGGGAGGAACACTGAAGCTTTCTTT.